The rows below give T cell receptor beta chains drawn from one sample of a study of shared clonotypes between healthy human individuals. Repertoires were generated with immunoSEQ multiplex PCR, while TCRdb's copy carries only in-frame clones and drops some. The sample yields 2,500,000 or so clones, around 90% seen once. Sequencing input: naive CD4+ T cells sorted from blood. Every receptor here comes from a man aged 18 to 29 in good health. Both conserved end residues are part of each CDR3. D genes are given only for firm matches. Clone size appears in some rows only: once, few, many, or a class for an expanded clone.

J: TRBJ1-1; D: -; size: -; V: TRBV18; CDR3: CASSPPVRATEAFF; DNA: TGTGCCAGCTCACCACCGGTCAGGGCGACTGAAGCTTTCTTT
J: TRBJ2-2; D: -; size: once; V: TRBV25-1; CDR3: CASSEGGVFPGELFF; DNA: TGTGCCAGCAGTGAAGGCGGGGTATTCCCCGGGGAGCTGTTTTTT
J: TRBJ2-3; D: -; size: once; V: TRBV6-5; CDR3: CASRVAFSTDTQYF; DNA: TGTGCCAGCAGGGTAGCATTCAGCACAGATACGCAGTATTTT
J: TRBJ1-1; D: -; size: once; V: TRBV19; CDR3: CASTSWTANTEAFF; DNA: TGTGCCAGTACCTCTTGGACAGCGAACACTGAAGCTTTCTTT
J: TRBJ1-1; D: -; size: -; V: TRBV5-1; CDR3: CASSTWGEGTEAFF; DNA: TGCGCCAGCAGCACTTGGGGGGAGGGTACTGAAGCTTTCTTT
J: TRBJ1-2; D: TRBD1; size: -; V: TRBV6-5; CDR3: CASSQTGGWNYGYTF; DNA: TGTGCCAGCAGTCAAACAGGGGGCTGGAACTATGGCTACACCTTC
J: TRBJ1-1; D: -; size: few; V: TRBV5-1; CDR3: CASSRGGGTEAFF; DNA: TGCGCCAGCAGTCGGGGAGGGGGCACTGAAGCTTTCTTT
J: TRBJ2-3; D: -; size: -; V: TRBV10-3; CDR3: CAISESGVATDTQYF; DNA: TGTGCCATCAGTGAGTCAGGGGTAGCCACAGATACGCAGTATTTT
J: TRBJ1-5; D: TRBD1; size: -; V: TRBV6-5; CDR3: CASSLDRGGQPQHF; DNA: TGTGCCAGCAGTCTGGACAGGGGTGGCCAGCCCCAGCATTTT
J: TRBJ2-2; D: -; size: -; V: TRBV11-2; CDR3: CASSPLGLTGELFF; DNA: TGTGCCAGCAGCCCCTTAGGGCTGACCGGGGAGCTGTTTTTT
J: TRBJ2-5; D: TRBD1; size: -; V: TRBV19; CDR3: CASSIVAGGGETQYF; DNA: TGTGCCAGTAGTATAGTGGCAGGGGGCGGAGAGACCCAGTACTTC
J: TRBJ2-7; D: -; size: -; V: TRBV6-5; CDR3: CASSTGTQKQYF; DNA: TGTGCCAGCAGTACCGGGACTCAAAAGCAGTACTTC
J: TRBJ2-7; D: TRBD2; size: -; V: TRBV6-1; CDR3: CASSPTSGSSEQYF; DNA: TGTGCCAGCTCCCCGACTAGCGGGAGCTCCGAGCAGTACTTC
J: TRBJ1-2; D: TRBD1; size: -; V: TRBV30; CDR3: CAWRIRDRDGYTF; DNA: TGTGCCTGGAGGATCAGGGACAGGGATGGCTACACCTTC
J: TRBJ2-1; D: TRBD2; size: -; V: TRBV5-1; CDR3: CASSSTSGRASYNEQFF; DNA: TGCGCCAGCAGCTCAACTAGCGGGAGGGCCTCCTACAATGAGCAGTTCTTC
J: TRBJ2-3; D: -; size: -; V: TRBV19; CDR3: CASSIPQGPTDTQYF; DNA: TGTGCCAGTAGTATACCCCAAGGACCCACAGATACGCAGTATTTT
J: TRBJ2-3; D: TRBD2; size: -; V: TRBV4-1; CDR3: CASSQEGGGLAVPGADTQYF; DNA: TGCGCCAGCAGCCAAGAAGGAGGAGGGCTAGCGGTCCCCGGGGCAGATACGCAGTATTTT
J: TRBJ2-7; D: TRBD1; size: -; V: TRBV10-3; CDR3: CAISSGTGNYEQYF; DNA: TGTGCCATCAGTTCCGGGACAGGGAACTACGAGCAGTACTTC
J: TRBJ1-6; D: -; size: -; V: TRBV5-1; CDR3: CASSALGVRSYNSPLHF; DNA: TGCGCCAGCAGCGCCCTGGGGGTTCGCTCCTATAATTCACCCCTCCACTTT
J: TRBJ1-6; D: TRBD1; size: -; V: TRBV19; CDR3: CASTRDREGSPLHF; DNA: TGTGCCAGTACCCGGGACAGGGAAGGCTCACCCCTCCACTTT
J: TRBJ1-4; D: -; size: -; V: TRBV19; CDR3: CASREAQGGVKEKLFF; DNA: TGTGCCAGTAGGGAGGCGCAGGGAGGCGTAAAGGAAAAACTGTTTTTT
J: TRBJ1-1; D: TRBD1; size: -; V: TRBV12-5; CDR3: CASGAAQGGVTEAFF; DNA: TGTGCTAGTGGCGCAGCTCAGGGGGGGGTCACTGAAGCTTTCTTT
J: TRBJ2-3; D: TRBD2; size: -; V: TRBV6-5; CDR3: CASATSGRRSDTQYF; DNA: TGTGCCAGCGCTACTAGCGGGAGAAGGTCAGATACGCAGTATTTT
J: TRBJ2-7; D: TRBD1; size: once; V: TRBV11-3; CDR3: CASSLGTGYLDEQYF; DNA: TGTGCCAGCAGCTTAGGGACAGGGTACTTGGACGAGCAGTACTTC
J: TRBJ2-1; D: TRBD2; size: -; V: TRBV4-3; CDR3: CASSQIAGGPVEQFF; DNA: TGCGCCAGCAGCCAGATAGCGGGAGGGCCAGTTGAGCAGTTCTTC
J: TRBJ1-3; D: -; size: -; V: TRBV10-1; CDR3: CASSESGIGNTIYF; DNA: TGCGCCAGCAGTGAGTCGGGCATTGGAAACACCATATATTTT
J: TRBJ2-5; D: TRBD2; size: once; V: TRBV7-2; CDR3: CASSSSGEETQYF; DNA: TGTGCCAGCAGTTCTAGCGGGGAAGAGACCCAGTACTTC
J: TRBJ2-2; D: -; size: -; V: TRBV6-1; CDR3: CASSERDRNTGELFF; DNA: TGTGCCAGCAGTGAACGGGACCGAAACACCGGGGAGCTGTTTTTT
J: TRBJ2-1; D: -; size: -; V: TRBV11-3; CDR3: CASSLVGRNEQFF; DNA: TGTGCCAGCAGCTTAGTAGGCCGCAATGAGCAGTTCTTC
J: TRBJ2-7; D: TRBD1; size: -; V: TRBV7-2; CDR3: CASSRDRAYEQYF; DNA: TGTGCCAGCAGCCGGGACAGGGCCTACGAGCAGTACTTC
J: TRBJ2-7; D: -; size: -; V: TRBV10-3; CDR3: CAIGEGDEQYF; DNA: TGTGCCATCGGGGAAGGCGACGAGCAGTACTTC
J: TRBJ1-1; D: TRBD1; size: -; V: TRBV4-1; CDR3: CASSHGQGTEAFF; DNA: TGCGCCAGCAGCCACGGACAGGGAACTGAAGCTTTCTTT
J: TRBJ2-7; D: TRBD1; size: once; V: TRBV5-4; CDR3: CASSSPGQGKLGEQYF; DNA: TGTGCCAGCAGTTCTCCGGGACAGGGAAAATTAGGCGAGCAGTACTTC
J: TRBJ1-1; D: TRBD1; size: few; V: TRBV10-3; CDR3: CATVDRGKLETEAFF; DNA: TGTGCCACGGTCGACAGGGGAAAGCTGGAGACTGAAGCTTTCTTT
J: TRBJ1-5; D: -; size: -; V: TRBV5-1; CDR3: CASSLEGISNQPQHF; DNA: TGCGCCAGCAGCTTGGAGGGGATTAGCAATCAGCCCCAGCATTTT
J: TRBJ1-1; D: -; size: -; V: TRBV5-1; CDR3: CASSLANQNTEAFF; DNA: TGCGCCAGCAGCTTGGCCAACCAGAACACTGAAGCTTTCTTT
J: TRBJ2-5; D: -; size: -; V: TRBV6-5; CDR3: CASSYSYSPQETQYF; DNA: TGTGCCAGCAGTTACTCGTACAGCCCTCAAGAGACCCAGTACTTC
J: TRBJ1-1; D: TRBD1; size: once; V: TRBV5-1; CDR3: CASSIQGLGSTEAFF; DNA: TGCGCCAGCAGCATACAGGGGCTCGGGTCCACTGAAGCTTTCTTT
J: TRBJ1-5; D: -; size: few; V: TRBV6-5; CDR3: CASSSPNQPQHF; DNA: TGTGCCAGCAGTTCACCAAATCAGCCCCAGCATTTT
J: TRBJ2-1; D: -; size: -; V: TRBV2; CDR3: CASSVNGGYNEQFF; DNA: TGTGCCAGCAGTGTGAACGGTGGGTACAATGAGCAGTTCTTC
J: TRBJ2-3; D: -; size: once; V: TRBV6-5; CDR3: CASSIGLRDTQYF; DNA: TGTGCCAGCAGTATAGGGTTGAGGGATACGCAGTATTTT
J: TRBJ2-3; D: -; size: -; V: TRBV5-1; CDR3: CASSLGRGGGTDTQYF; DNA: TGCGCCAGCAGCTTGGGCCGAGGCGGGGGCACAGATACGCAGTATTTT
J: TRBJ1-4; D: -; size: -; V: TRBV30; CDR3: CAWNRPRAVATNEKLFF; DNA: TGTGCCTGGAACCGTCCCCGGGCGGTCGCAACTAATGAAAAACTGTTTTTT
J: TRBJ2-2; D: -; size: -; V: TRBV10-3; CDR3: CAISEDSSGGANTGELFF; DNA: TGTGCCATCAGTGAGGATTCGTCGGGGGGCGCGAACACCGGGGAGCTGTTTTTT
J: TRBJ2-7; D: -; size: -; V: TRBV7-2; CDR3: CASSLTHQLGEQYF; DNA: TGTGCCAGCAGCTTAACCCACCAACTAGGCGAGCAGTACTTC
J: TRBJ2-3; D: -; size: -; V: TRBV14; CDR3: CASSHVPDTQYF; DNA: TGTGCCAGCAGCCATGTTCCAGATACGCAGTATTTT
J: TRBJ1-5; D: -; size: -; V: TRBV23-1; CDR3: CASKESGQPQHF; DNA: TGCGCCAGCAAGGAATCGGGACAGCCCCAGCATTTT